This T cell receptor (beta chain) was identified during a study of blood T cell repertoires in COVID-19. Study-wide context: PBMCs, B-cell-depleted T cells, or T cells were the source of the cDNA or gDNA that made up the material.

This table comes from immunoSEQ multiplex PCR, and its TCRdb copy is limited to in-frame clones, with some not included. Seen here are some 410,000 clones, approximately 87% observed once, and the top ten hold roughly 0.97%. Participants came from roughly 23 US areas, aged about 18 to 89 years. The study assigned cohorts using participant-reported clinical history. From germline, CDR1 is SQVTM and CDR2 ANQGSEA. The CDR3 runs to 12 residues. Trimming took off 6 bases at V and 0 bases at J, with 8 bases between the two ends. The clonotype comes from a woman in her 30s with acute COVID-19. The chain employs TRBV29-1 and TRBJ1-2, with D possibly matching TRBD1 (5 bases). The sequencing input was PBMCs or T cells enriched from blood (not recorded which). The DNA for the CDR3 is TGCAGCGTCCAGGGATCTAACTATGGCTACACCTTC. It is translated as CSVQGSNYGYTF.